These T cell receptor beta chains were read from a single sample in a study of cytomegalovirus exposure and HLA in healthy donors. The protocol was immunoSEQ multiplex PCR, while the TCRdb copy is restricted to in-frame clones and leaves out a portion. The table records 150,000 to 200,000 clones, approximately 88% of them present only once. Sequencing was carried out using PBMCs. Receptors were obtained from a woman between 50 and 59 years old in good health and CMV-seropositive. The CDR3 runs from the conserved cysteine through the conserved F or W. D genes are given only for firm matches. Clone size is not always given. Where it is, it says once, few, many or a class for expanded clones.

TRBV7-3,TRBD1,TRBJ2-5,.,TGTGCCAGCAGCTTCGGGACAGCACAAGAGACCCAGTACTTC,CASSFGTAQETQYF
TRBV6-5,.,TRBJ1-2,.,TGTGCCAGCAGTTACCAAAGAGGAGGGACTAACTATGGCTACACCTTC,CASSYQRGGTNYGYTF
TRBV7-2,TRBD2,TRBJ2-5,.,TGTGCCAGCAGCTCAACTAGCGGGGGCATCTTAGTCGCCCAGTACTTC,CASSSTSGGILVAQYF
TRBV6-6,.,TRBJ1-2,.,TGTGCCAGCAGCCTTACAGTCCCCACTGCGGGAGGCTACACCTTC,CASSLTVPTAGGYTF
TRBV6-6,TRBD2,TRBJ2-5,.,TGTGCCAGCAGTCGTACGGGGGGGAGGAAAGAGACCCAGTACTTC,CASSRTGGRKETQYF
TRBV2,TRBD1,TRBJ2-2,.,TGTGCCAGCGACGGACAGGCGCTAAACACCGGGGAGCTGTTTTTT,CASDGQALNTGELFF
TRBV7-6,.,TRBJ1-6,.,TGTGCCAGCAGCTTAGACGGGGATTCACCCCTCCACTTT,CASSLDGDSPLHF
TRBV5-1,.,TRBJ2-3,.,TGCGCCAGCAGCTCGGGAACTGGTCCCACAGATACGCAGTATTTT,CASSSGTGPTDTQYF
TRBV4-1,.,TRBJ1-6,.,TGCGCCAGCAGCCAAGAGAGGGTACTTCCCTCCTATAATTCACCCCTCCACTTT,CASSQERVLPSYNSPLHF
TRBV7-7,TRBD1,TRBJ1-5,.,TGTGCTAGCAGCCCAGGACAGGGGAGCGGCTTAATAATTAATCAGCCCCAGCATTTT,CASSPGQGSGLIINQPQHF
TRBV4-2,.,TRBJ2-6,few,TGTGCCAGCAGCCAAAGCATCCGCGAGTACAGGGGGGCCAACGTCCTGACTTTC,CASSQSIREYRGANVLTF
TRBV28,.,TRBJ1-2,once,TGTGCCAGCAGTTCATCAGGGGTCCTGAACTATGGCTACACCTTC,CASSSSGVLNYGYTF
TRBV18,TRBD2,TRBJ2-1,.,TGTGCCAGCTCACCCCGGGCCACTAGCGGGGGGGAGCAGTTCTTC,CASSPRATSGGEQFF
TRBV6-5,.,TRBJ2-3,.,TGTGCCAGCAGTGAAGCGGTACACCTTACGCAGTATTTT,CASSEAVHLTQYF